The present TCR beta chain was sequenced within a study of CD8 T cells in ankylosing spondylitis (dated by TCRdb to 2015 to 2018). Context from the whole study: The study set out to find disease-linked TCR variants by profiling T cell receptor beta repertoires in ankylosing spondylitis patients and healthy donors. The full study cohort comprised roughly 24 ankylosing spondylitis patients and some 100 healthy donors. Peripheral blood samples were taken, and synovial fluid was additionally collected from ankylosing spondylitis patients.

CDR1 is given as GTSNPN and CDR2 as SVGIG, both from the germline V gene (reference sequence). Its CDR3 holds 15 amino acids, cysteine through phenylalanine. Only the CDR3 region is kept as DNA, spanning 45 bases read in frame from base 1. The germline ends are 15 bases apart after V is trimmed by 1 base and J by 3 bases. Broad study findings and their caveats: A TCR beta motif of roughly 8 highly homologous amino acid variants appeared characteristic of blood from ankylosing spondylitis patients. The disease-linked clones were reported to be significantly enriched in matched synovial fluid samples from ankylosing spondylitis patients. The disease-linked clones showed a CD8+ phenotype and occurred at relatively low frequencies in peripheral blood. Some TCR beta motif variants had previously been reported in synovial fluid and blood of reactive arthritis patients, which suggested common disease-initiation mechanisms.

TCRdb lists the instrument as Illumina HiSeq 2500. Quantitative 5'-RACE with molecular barcodes was used to prepare TCR beta libraries. The authors' analysis ran thus. A new computational method based on a probabilistic model of VDJ rearrangement was used to identify disease-linked TCR variants. Clones were called with MiXCR by TCRdb after fastp trimmed the public reads at Q25, and only in-frame beta chains were retained. Every entry covers one CDR3 protein and lists the most common genes and DNA from its rows. Here the V and J calls rest on TCRdb's processing, not on the authors' analysis. The sample profile shows roughly 450,000 distinct CDR3 sequences; roughly 25% of them were found once. The ten largest make up roughly 1% of the sample. As to this clonotype: Its antigen is unknown. The sample holds no much larger clone one base away, and base qualities are not on file.

The V and J segments used are TRBV30 and TRBJ1-2; the D gene identity is not certain. This sequence was found in a male donor with ankylosing spondylitis. The specimen sequenced was blood, either unsorted or a sorted T cell fraction (not recorded which). CDR3 protein: CAWSAGDAAYYGYTF. The base sequence is TGTGCCTGGAGTGCCGGTGACGCAGCATACTATGGCTACACCTTC. Full variable domain (CDR3 extended with the reference TRBV30 and TRBJ1-2 proteins): SQTIHQWPATLVQPVGSPLSLECTVEGTSNPNLYWYRQAAGRGLQLLFYSVGIGQISSEVPQNLSASRPQDRQFILSSKKLLLSDSGFYLCAWSAGDAAYYGYTFGSGTRLTVV.